This TCR beta chain is from a study of blood T cell repertoires in COVID-19. Assay: immunoSEQ multiplex PCR; the TCRdb copy retains only in-frame clones and omits some. The sample yields 200,000 to 300,000 clones, roughly 76% seen once. From germline, CDR1 is SGDLS and CDR2 YYNGEE. Trimming took 6 bases from V and 8 from J, leaving 15 bases between them. The CDR3 runs 13 residues. This clone was recorded once. The receptor was derived from a woman of 80 years or more with COVID-19, enrolled during active disease. The sequenced material came from peripheral blood. V usage is TRBV9 and J usage is TRBJ2-1, with D unclear. The CDR3 DNA sequence: TGTGCCAGCAAGTCCGACATATCCGATGAGCAGTTCTTC. It encodes CASKSDISDEQFF. Drawing the rest from reference TRBV9 and TRBJ2-1, the complete variable domain is DSGVTQTPKHLITATGQRVTLRCSPRSGDLSVYWYQQSLDQGLQFLIQYYNGEERAKGNILERFSAQQFPDLHSELNLSSLELGDSALYFCASKSDISDEQFFGPGTRLTVL.